These T cell receptor beta chains were read from a single sample in a study of patients and donors after allogeneic stem cell transplantation. TCRdb redid the calling of the RT-PCR reads with MiXCR, one entry per CDR3 protein. The table has about 400,000 distinct CDR3 sequences, 16% seen once; the top ten hold 7.2%. The sequenced material came from blood, either unsorted or a sorted T cell fraction (not recorded which). These receptors were taken from a human donor who was either an allogeneic HSCT recipient or a stem cell or donor lymphocyte infusion donor (not recorded which). It is not recorded whose cells these are; they may come from a transplant donor. The CDR3 runs from the conserved cysteine through the conserved F or W. The order of the fields is clone size, V gene, D gene, J gene, CDR3 protein, CDR3 DNA. A D gene is named only where the DNA matches it firmly. Clone size appears in some rows only: once, few, many, or a class for an expanded clone.

>.|TRBV4-1|TRBD1|TRBJ2-7
CASSLQGTGVNEQYF
TGCGCCAGCAGCCTCCAGGGGACAGGGGTTAACGAGCAGTACTTC
>few|TRBV4-1|.|TRBJ2-1
CASSQDRRGGEQFF
TGCGCCAGCAGCCAAGATCGGAGGGGGGGTGAGCAGTTCTTC
>.|TRBV3-1|.|TRBJ2-2
CASTNTGRTGELFF
TGTGCCAGCACTAACACCGGCCGCACCGGGGAGCTGTTTTTT
>.|TRBV9|.|TRBJ2-7
CASSEGVSSYEQYF
TGTGCCAGCAGCGAAGGGGTGAGCTCCTACGAGCAGTACTTC
>.|TRBV10-3|.|TRBJ2-6
CAISESGGAGANVLTF
TGTGCCATCAGTGAGTCAGGCGGTGCTGGGGCCAACGTCCTGACTTTC
>few|TRBV5-1|TRBD1|TRBJ1-6
CASSADRAYNSPLHF
TGCGCCAGCAGCGCCGACAGGGCCTATAATTCACCCCTCCACTTT
>.|TRBV6-1|TRBD1|TRBJ2-7
CAGETGDRTYEQYF
TGTGCCGGAGAAACCGGGGACAGAACTTACGAGCAGTACTTC
>few|TRBV7-9|TRBD1|TRBJ2-5
CASSPRGAGGETQYF
TGTGCCAGCAGCCCCCGAGGGGCAGGGGGAGAGACCCAGTACTTC
>.|TRBV6-1|.|TRBJ1-3
CASSPARVGAGNTIYF
TGTGCCAGCAGTCCCGCCCGAGTGGGGGCCGGAAACACCATATATTTT
>.|TRBV5-4|.|TRBJ1-2
CASSGGSYGYTF
TGTGCCAGCAGCGGGGGTAGCTATGGCTACACCTTC
>.|TRBV7-2|.|TRBJ2-3
CASSLVPPDTQYF
TGTGCCAGCAGCTTAGTACCGCCAGATACGCAGTATTTT
>.|TRBV18|.|TRBJ2-7
CASSPADYEQYF
TGTGCCAGCTCCCCCGCAGACTACGAGCAGTACTTC
>many|TRBV12-3/TRBV12-4|.|TRBJ1-2
CASSPSVRQSYGYTF
TGTGCCAGCAGTCCTTCCGTGAGACAGAGTTATGGCTACACCTTC
>few|TRBV6-2/TRBV6-3|.|TRBJ2-7
CASSLNRDGRGGQYF
TGTGCCAGCAGTTTAAACAGGGACGGCAGAGGAGGGCAGTACTTC
>.|TRBV3-1|.|TRBJ1-5
CASSQDDTNQPQHF
TGTGCCAGCAGCCAGGACGACACCAATCAGCCCCAGCATTTT
>.|TRBV4-2|.|TRBJ2-5
CASSQGRGETQYF
TGTGCCAGCAGCCAAGGGCGGGGTGAGACCCAGTACTTC
>.|TRBV7-2|.|TRBJ2-2
CASSRVTWELFF
TGTGCCAGCAGCCGAGTGACCTGGGAGCTGTTTTTT
>few|TRBV7-9|.|TRBJ1-2
CASSLGGTGITNYGYTF
TGTGCCAGCAGCCTGGGGGGGACGGGAATTACTAACTATGGCTACACCTTC
>few|TRBV25-1|TRBD1|TRBJ2-7
CASSRGTGDYEQYF
TGTGCCAGCAGTCGCGGGACAGGTGACTACGAGCAGTACTTC
>.|TRBV11-2|TRBD1|TRBJ2-7
CASSPTTGPTYEQYF
TGTGCCAGCAGCCCTACGACAGGGCCAACCTACGAGCAGTACTTC
>many|TRBV12-5|.|TRBJ2-3
CASGFEDTQYF
TGTGCTAGTGGTTTCGAGGATACGCAGTATTTT
>few|TRBV21-1|.|TRBJ2-3
CASSKEDDTDTQYF
TGTGCCAGCAGCAAAGAGGACGACACAGATACGCAGTATTTT
>.|TRBV20-1|TRBD2|TRBJ2-5
CSARVSGRELKTQYF
TGCAGTGCTAGAGTTAGCGGGAGGGAATTAAAGACCCAGTACTTC
>.|TRBV12-3/TRBV12-4|.|TRBJ1-2
CASSLLGAPLTTYGYTF
TGTGCCAGCAGTTTATTAGGGGCACCCCTAACCACTTATGGCTACACCTTC
>.|TRBV9|.|TRBJ2-3
CASSTRGSGYTDTQYF
TGTGCCAGCAGCACCCGAGGTAGCGGATATACAGATACGCAGTATTTT
>few|TRBV6-2/TRBV6-3|.|TRBJ1-5
CASSASRSGDRNQPQHF
TGTGCCAGCAGTGCCTCTAGGTCCGGGGACCGCAATCAGCCCCAGCATTTT
>few|TRBV2|.|TRBJ2-1
CASTASSVEQFF
TGTGCCAGCACGGCTAGCAGCGTTGAGCAGTTCTTC
>.|TRBV7-8|.|TRBJ2-3
CASSLGTAIPDTQYF
TGTGCCAGCAGCTTGGGGACGGCAATTCCAGATACGCAGTATTTT